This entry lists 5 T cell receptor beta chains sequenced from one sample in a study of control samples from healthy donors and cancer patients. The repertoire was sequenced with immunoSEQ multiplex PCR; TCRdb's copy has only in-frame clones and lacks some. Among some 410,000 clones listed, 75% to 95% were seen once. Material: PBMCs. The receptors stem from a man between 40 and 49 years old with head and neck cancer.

The CDR3 DNA is TGTGCCATCACCGGACAGAGCTCTGGAAACACCATATATTTT. This encodes CAITGQSSGNTIYF. The chain joins TRBV28 to TRBJ1-3, with a possible D match to TRBD1 (6 bases). The CDR3 sequence is 14 residues long. Trimming took 10 bases from V and 0 from J, leaving 13 bases between them. Germline V gene lookup returns CDR1 MDHEN and CDR2 SYDVKM.

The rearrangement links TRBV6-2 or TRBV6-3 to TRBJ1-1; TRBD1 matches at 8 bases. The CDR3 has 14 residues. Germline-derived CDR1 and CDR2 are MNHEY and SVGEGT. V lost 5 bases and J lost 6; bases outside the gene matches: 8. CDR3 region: CASSTRTGSPEAFF. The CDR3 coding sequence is TGTGCCAGCAGTACCCGGACAGGGAGCCCTGAAGCTTTCTTT.

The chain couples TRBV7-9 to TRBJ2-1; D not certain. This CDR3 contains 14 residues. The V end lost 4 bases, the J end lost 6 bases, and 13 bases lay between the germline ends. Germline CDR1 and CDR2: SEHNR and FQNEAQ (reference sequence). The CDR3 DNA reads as TGTGCCAGCAGCTACGGCCCTTCTCCCAATGAGCAGTTCTTC. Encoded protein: CASSYGPSPNEQFF. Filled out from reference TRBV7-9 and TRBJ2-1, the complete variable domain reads DTGVSQNPRHKITKRGQNVTFRCDPISEHNRLYWYRQTLGQGPEFLTYFQNEAQLEKSRLLSDRFSAERPKGSFSTLEIQRTEQGDSAMYLCASSYGPSPNEQFFGPGTRLTVL.

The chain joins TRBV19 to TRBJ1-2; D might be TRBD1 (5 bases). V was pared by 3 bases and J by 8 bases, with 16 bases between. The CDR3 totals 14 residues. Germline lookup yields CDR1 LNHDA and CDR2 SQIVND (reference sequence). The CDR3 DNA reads TGTGCCAGTAGTATCGCGGGGGAGGTACAAGGCTACACCTTC. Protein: CASSIAGEVQGYTF.

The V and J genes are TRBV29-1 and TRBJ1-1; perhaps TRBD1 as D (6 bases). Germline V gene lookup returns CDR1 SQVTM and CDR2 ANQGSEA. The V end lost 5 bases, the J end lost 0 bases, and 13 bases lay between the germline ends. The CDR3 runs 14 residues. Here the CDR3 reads CSVTTGIMNTEAFF. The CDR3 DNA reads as TGCAGCGTTACCACAGGGATCATGAACACTGAAGCTTTCTTT.